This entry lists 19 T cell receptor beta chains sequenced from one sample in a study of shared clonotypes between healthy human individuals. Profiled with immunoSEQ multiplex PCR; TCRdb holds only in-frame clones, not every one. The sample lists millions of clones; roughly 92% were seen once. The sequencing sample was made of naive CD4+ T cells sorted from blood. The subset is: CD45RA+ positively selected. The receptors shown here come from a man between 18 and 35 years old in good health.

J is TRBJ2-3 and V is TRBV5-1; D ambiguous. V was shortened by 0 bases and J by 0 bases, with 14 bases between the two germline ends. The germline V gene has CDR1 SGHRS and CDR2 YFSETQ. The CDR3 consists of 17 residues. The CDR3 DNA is TGCGCCAGCAGCTTGGAGTCTGGGTATCCTAGCACAGATACGCAGTATTTT. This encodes CASSLESGYPSTDTQYF.

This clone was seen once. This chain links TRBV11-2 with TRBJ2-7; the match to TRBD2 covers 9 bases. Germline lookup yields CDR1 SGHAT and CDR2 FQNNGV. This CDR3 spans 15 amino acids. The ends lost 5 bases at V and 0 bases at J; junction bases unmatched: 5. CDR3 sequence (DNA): TGTGCCAGCAGCCCCGGCGGGGGGGCCTCCTACGAGCAGTACTTC. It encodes CASSPGGGASYEQYF.

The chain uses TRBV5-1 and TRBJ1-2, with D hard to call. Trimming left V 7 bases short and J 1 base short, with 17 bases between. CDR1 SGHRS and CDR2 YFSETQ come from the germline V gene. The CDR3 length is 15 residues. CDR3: CASPREFDCNYGYTF. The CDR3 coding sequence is TGCGCCAGCCCGAGGGAATTCGATTGTAACTATGGCTACACCTTC.

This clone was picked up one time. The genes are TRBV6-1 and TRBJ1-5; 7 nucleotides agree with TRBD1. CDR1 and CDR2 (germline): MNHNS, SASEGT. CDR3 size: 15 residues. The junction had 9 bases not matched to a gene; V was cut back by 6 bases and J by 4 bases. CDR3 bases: TGTGCCAGCAGGGGGCCGGGACAGAAGAATCAGCCCCAGCATTTT. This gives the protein CASRGPGQKNQPQHF.

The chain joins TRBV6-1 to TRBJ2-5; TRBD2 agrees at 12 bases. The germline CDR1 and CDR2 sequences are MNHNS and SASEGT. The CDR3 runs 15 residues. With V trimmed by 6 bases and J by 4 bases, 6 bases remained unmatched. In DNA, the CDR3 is TGTGCCAGCAGGAGGGGACTAGCGGGCTCAGAGACCCAGTACTTC. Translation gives CASRRGLAGSETQYF.

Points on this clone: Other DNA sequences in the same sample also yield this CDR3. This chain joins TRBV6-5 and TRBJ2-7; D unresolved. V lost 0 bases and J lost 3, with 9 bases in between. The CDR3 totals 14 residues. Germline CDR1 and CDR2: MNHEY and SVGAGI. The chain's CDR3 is CASSYSKGFYEQYF. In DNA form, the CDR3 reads TGTGCCAGCAGTTACTCGAAAGGGTTCTACGAGCAGTACTTC.

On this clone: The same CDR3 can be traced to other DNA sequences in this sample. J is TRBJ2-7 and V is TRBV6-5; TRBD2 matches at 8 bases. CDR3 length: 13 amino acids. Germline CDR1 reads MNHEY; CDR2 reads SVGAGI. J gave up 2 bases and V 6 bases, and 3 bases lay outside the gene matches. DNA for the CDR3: TGTGCCAGCAGCCGGGGGGGCGCCTACGAGCAGTACTTC. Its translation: CASSRGGAYEQYF.

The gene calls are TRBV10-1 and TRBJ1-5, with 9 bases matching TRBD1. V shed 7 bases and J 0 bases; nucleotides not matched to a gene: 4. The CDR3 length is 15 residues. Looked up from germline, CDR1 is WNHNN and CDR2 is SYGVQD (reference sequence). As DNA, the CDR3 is TGCGCCAGCACTAGGACAGGGGATAGCAATCAGCCCCAGCATTTT. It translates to CASTRTGDSNQPQHF.

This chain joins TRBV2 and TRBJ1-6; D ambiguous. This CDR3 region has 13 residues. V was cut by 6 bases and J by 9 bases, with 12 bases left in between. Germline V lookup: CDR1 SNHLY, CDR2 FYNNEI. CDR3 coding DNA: TGTGCCAGCAGGAAGGATCGGGGTTCACCCCTCCACTTT. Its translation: CASRKDRGSPLHF.

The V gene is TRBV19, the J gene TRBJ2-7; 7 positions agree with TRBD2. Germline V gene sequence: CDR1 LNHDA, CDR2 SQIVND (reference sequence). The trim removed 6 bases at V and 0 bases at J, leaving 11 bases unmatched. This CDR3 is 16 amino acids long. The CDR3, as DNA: TGTGCCAGTAGGCCCAGCGGGGACGCCAACTCCTACGAGCAGTACTTC. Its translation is CASRPSGDANSYEQYF.

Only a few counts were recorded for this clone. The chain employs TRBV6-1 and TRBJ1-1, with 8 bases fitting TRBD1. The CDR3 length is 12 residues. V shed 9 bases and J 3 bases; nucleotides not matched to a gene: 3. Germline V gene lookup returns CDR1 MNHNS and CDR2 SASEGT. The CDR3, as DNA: TGTGCCAGTAACAGGGGGGACACTGAAGCTTTCTTT. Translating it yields CASNRGDTEAFF.

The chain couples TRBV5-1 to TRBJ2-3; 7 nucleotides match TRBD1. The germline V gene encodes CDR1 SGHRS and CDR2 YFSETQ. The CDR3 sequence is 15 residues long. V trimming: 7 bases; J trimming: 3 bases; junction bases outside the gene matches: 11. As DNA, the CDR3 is TGCGCCAGCTGCTCTGGACAGGTCGGAACAGATACGCAGTATTTT. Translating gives CASCSGQVGTDTQYF.

CDR3 bases: TGTGCCAGTAGCCGCCGACAGAGTTACAATGAGCAGTTCTTC. It is translated as CASSRRQSYNEQFF. This chain links TRBV19 with TRBJ2-1; D perhaps matches TRBD1 (5 bases). Trimming left V 6 bases short and J 4 bases short, with 13 bases between. The CDR3 covers 14 residues. The germline gives CDR1 LNHDA, CDR2 SQIVND (reference sequence).

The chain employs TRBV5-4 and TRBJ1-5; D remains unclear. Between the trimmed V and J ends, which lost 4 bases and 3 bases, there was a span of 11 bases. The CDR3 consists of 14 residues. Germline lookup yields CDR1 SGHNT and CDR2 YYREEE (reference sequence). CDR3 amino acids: CASSLAGYNQPQHF. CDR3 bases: TGTGCCAGCAGCCTGGCAGGATACAATCAGCCCCAGCATTTT. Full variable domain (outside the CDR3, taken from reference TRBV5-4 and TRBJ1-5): ETGVTQSPTHLIKTRGQQVTLRCSSQSGHNTVSWYQQALGQGPQFIFQYYREEENGRGNFPPRFSGLQFPNYSSELNVNALELDDSALYLCASSLAGYNQPQHFGDGTRLSIL.

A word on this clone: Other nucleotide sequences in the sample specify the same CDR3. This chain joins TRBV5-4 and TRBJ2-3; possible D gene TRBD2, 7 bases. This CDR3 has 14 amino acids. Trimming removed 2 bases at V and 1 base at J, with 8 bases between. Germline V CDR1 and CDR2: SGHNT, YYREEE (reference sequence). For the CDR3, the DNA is TGTGCCAGCAGCTTAGGGGGGGGCACAGATACGCAGTATTTT. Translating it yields CASSLGGGTDTQYF.

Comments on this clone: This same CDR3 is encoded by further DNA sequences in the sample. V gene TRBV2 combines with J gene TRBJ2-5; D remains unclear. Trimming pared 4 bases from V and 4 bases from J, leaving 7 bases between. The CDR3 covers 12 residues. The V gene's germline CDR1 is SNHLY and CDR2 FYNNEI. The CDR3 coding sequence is TGTGCCAGCAGTGTACTGGGAGAGACCCAGTACTTC. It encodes CASSVLGETQYF.

The CDR3 nucleotides read TGTGCCAGCTCACCAGGGTCAGCGGGGGGCTACAATGAGCAGTTCTTC. Protein sequence: CASSPGSAGGYNEQFF. The chain uses TRBV18 and TRBJ2-1, with 9 bases identical to TRBD2. Germline CDR1 and CDR2: KGHSH and LQKENI. V shed 2 bases and J 3 bases; nucleotides not matched to a gene: 5. The CDR3 contains 16 residues.

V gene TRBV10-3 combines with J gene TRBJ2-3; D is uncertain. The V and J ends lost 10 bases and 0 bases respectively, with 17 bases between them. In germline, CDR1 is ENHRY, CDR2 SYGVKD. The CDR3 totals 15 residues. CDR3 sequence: CASKDSQASTDTQYF. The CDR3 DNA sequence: TGTGCCAGCAAAGATTCCCAAGCTAGCACAGATACGCAGTATTTT.

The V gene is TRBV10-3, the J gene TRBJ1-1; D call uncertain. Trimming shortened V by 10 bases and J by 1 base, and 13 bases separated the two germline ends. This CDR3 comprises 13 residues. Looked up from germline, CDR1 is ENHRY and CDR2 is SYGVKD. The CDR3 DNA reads TGTGCCACCAACCACGAAGGGAACACTGAAGCTTTCTTT. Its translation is CATNHEGNTEAFF.